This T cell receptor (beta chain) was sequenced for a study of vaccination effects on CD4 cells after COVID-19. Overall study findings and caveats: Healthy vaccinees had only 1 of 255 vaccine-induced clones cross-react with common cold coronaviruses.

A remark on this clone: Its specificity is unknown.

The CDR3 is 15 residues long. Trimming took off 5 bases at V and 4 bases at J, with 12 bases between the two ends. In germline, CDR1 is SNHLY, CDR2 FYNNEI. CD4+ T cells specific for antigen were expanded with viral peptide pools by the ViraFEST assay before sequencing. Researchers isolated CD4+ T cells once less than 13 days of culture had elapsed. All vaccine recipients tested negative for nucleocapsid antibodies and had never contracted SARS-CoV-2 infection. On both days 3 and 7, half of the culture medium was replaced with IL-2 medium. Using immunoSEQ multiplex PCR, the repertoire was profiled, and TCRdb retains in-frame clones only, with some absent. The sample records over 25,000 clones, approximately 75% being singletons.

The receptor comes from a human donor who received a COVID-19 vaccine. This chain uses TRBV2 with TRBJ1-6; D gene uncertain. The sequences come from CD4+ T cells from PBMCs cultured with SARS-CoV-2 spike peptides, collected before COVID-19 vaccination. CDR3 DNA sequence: TGTGCCAGCAGTCCCACGATAGGGTATAATTCACCCCTCCACTTT. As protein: CASSPTIGYNSPLHF.